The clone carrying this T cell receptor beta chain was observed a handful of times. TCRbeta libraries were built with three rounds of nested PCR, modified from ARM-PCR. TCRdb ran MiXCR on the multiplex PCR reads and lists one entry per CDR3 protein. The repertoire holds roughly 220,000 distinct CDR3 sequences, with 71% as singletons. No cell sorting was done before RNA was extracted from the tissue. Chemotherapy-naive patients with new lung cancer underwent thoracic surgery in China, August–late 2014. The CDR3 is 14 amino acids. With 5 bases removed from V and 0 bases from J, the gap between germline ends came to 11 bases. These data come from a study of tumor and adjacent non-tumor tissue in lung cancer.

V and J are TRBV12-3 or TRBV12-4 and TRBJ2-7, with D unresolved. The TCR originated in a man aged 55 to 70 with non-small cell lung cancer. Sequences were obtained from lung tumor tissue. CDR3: CASSHTGPSYEQYF. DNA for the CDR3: TGTGCCAGCAGTCATACTGGGCCCTCCTACGAGCAGTACTTC.